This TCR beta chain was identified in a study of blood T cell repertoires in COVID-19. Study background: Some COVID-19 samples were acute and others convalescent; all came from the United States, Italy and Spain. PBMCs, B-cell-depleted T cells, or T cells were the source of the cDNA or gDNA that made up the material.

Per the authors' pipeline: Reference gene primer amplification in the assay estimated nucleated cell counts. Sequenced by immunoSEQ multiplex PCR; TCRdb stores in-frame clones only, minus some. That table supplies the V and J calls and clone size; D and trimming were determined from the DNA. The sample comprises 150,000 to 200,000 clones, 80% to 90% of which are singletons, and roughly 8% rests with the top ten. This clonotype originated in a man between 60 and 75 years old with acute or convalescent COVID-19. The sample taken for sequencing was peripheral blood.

The chain's CDR3 is CASSLPLAGVEQYF. The CDR3 DNA follows: TGTGCCAGCAGCTTACCACTAGCGGGAGTCGAGCAGTACTTC. The rearrangement links TRBV11-2 to TRBJ2-7; 11 nucleotides line up with TRBD2. The CDR3 is 14 amino acids. After removal of 2 bases from V and 6 bases from J, the junction contained 3 bases not matched to a gene. Germline V gene data show CDR1 as SGHAT and CDR2 as FQNNGV. Combining the CDR3 with reference TRBV11-2 and TRBJ2-7 gives the whole variable domain EAGVAQSPRYKIIEKRQSVAFWCNPISGHATLYWYQQILGQGPKLLIQFQNNGVVDDSQLPKDRFSAERLKGVDSTLKIQPAKLEDSAVYLCASSLPLAGVEQYFGPGTRLTVT.